These T cell receptor beta chains were read from a single sample in a study of OX40 agonist ivuxolimab in advanced cancers. Assay: immunoSEQ multiplex PCR; the TCRdb copy retains only in-frame clones and omits some. Of tens of thousands of clones in the sample, roughly 78% were seen once. This specimen consisted of CD4+ or CD8+ T cells sorted from blood, obtained in a trial of the OX40 agonist ivuxolimab. Source of these receptors: an adult with an advanced solid tumor such as melanoma, head and neck, liver or kidney cancer. Each CDR3 is given with its conserved first and last residue. Each record gives: V gene, D gene, J gene, CDR3 length, clone size, CDR3 DNA, CDR3 protein. A D gene is named only where the DNA matches it firmly. The listing skips clone size in some rows; elsewhere it reads once, few, many or a size class.

V: TRBV19
D: -
J: TRBJ2-3
length: 12
size: -
DNA: TGTGCCAGTAGTATTGGGGTGGATACGCAGTATTTT
CDR3: CASSIGVDTQYF

V: TRBV10-3
D: TRBD2
J: TRBJ2-7
length: 18
size: -
DNA: TGTGCCATCAGTGAGTCGGAAGGGAGAACTAGCGGCCTTTACGAGCAGTACTTC
CDR3: CAISESEGRTSGLYEQYF

V: TRBV7-2
D: -
J: TRBJ2-2
length: 18
size: -
DNA: TGTGCCAGCAGCTTAGCGCTACGGGGGCAGGGAAGGAGCGGGGAGCTGTTTTTT
CDR3: CASSLALRGQGRSGELFF

V: TRBV7-8
D: -
J: TRBJ1-1
length: 14
size: -
DNA: TGTGCCAGCAGTAGAACAGGGTCGAACACTGAAGCTTTCTTT
CDR3: CASSRTGSNTEAFF

V: TRBV6-1
D: TRBD1
J: TRBJ1-2
length: 13
size: few
DNA: TGTGCCAGCATCTCGACAGGGACCTATGGCTACACCTTC
CDR3: CASISTGTYGYTF

V: TRBV5-3
D: TRBD1
J: TRBJ1-2
length: 15
size: -
DNA: TGTGCCAGATGCCCGAGGGGGCCCCCTGTTCTATGCTACACCTTC
CDR3: CARCPRGPPVLCYTF

V: TRBV9
D: -
J: TRBJ2-3
length: 13
size: -
DNA: TGTGCCAGCAGCGTAGGCCAAACAGATACGCAGTATTTT
CDR3: CASSVGQTDTQYF

V: TRBV27
D: TRBD1
J: TRBJ2-7
length: 13
size: once
DNA: TGTGCCAGCAGGGGACAGGGGGAGTACGAGCAGTACTTC
CDR3: CASRGQGEYEQYF

V: TRBV7-2
D: -
J: TRBJ2-7
length: 14
size: -
DNA: TGTGCCAGCAGCTTATCCAGCCGCCTGTACGAGCAGTACTTC
CDR3: CASSLSSRLYEQYF

V: TRBV6-5
D: -
J: TRBJ1-2
length: 13
size: -
DNA: TGTGCCAGCAGATCTGGACGGGGCTATGGCTACACCTTC
CDR3: CASRSGRGYGYTF

V: TRBV5-1
D: TRBD2
J: TRBJ2-7
length: 15
size: -
DNA: TGCGCCAGCAGCTCCTTAGCGGGCTCACCCGTCGAGCAGTACTTC
CDR3: CASSSLAGSPVEQYF

V: TRBV18
D: -
J: TRBJ2-7
length: 14
size: -
DNA: TGTGCCAGCTCACCACCAGGGAGCGGCTACGAGCAGTACTTC
CDR3: CASSPPGSGYEQYF

V: TRBV4-3
D: -
J: TRBJ2-3
length: 14
size: -
DNA: TGCGCCAGCGCCCAGGGGATTAGCACAGATACGCAGTATTTT
CDR3: CASAQGISTDTQYF

V: TRBV11-3
D: -
J: TRBJ1-5
length: 15
size: -
DNA: TGTGCCAGCAGCCCCGGCCGGAGGGGCAATCAGCCCCAGCATTTT
CDR3: CASSPGRRGNQPQHF

V: TRBV11-3
D: -
J: TRBJ2-6
length: 15
size: -
DNA: TGTGCCAGCAGCCGAACAGGAACTGGGGCCAACGTCCTGACTTTC
CDR3: CASSRTGTGANVLTF

V: TRBV19
D: TRBD1
J: TRBJ1-2
length: 12
size: -
DNA: TGTGCCAGTACAGGGGGCGGCCAAGGCTACACCTTC
CDR3: CASTGGGQGYTF

V: TRBV4-3
D: -
J: TRBJ1-1
length: 13
size: -
DNA: TGCGCCAGCAGCCAACAACCCCGGACTGAAGCTTTCTTT
CDR3: CASSQQPRTEAFF

V: TRBV7-9
D: -
J: TRBJ1-1
length: 13
size: -
DNA: TGTGCCAGCAGCTTTAAGGGAAACACTGAAGCTTTCTTT
CDR3: CASSFKGNTEAFF

V: TRBV29-1
D: TRBD1
J: TRBJ1-1
length: 14
size: -
DNA: TGCAGCGTTGAAGGCAGGGGGCGAGGGTATGAAGCTTTCTTT
CDR3: CSVEGRGRGYEAFF

V: TRBV5-1
D: -
J: TRBJ2-5
length: 14
size: few
DNA: TGCGCCAGCAGCTTGAGTTCTTACCAAGAGACCCAGTACTTC
CDR3: CASSLSSYQETQYF

V: TRBV27
D: -
J: TRBJ2-2
length: 17
size: -
DNA: TGTGCCAGCAGTTTAACCCCCCTGAGAGCGAACACCGGGGAGCTGTTTTTT
CDR3: CASSLTPLRANTGELFF

V: TRBV2
D: TRBD1
J: TRBJ2-3
length: 17
size: -
DNA: TGTGCCAGCAGTGAAGCCAGGACAGGGGACGGCACAGATACGCAGTATTTT
CDR3: CASSEARTGDGTDTQYF

V: TRBV6-1
D: TRBD1
J: TRBJ2-3
length: 14
size: -
DNA: TGTGCCAGCAGCGGACAGGGTGCCACAGATACGCAGTATTTT
CDR3: CASSGQGATDTQYF

V: TRBV5-4
D: -
J: TRBJ1-2
length: 12
size: -
DNA: TGTGCCAGCACAGGGGTGCAGAGTGGCTACACCTTC
CDR3: CASTGVQSGYTF

V: TRBV14
D: -
J: TRBJ2-4
length: 11
size: -
DNA: TGTGCCAGCAGCCAGGGAAACATTCAGTACTTC
CDR3: CASSQGNIQYF

V: TRBV30
D: TRBD2
J: TRBJ2-3
length: 16
size: -
DNA: TGTGCCTGGACGCACCTAGCGGGAGGGCTTGGGGATACGCAGTATTTT
CDR3: CAWTHLAGGLGDTQYF

V: TRBV7-9
D: -
J: TRBJ2-3
length: 12
size: once
DNA: TGTGCCAGCAGCTTAGCGTCCGATACGCAGTATTTT
CDR3: CASSLASDTQYF

V: TRBV4-3
D: -
J: TRBJ1-5
length: 14
size: -
DNA: TGCGCCAGCAGCCAATTCCGAGGGAATCAGCCCCAGCATTTT
CDR3: CASSQFRGNQPQHF

V: TRBV5-4
D: -
J: TRBJ2-7
length: 14
size: -
DNA: TGTGCCAGCAGCTGGCCGGGGGTTACGGGGGAGCAGTACTTC
CDR3: CASSWPGVTGEQYF

V: TRBV10-3
D: -
J: TRBJ2-3
length: 15
size: -
DNA: TGTGCCATCAGTGACAACGCGGATAGCACAGATACGCAGTATTTT
CDR3: CAISDNADSTDTQYF

V: TRBV7-8
D: -
J: TRBJ1-1
length: 15
size: many
DNA: TGTGCCAGCAGCATCGGGACCGGTATGAACACTGAAGCTTTCTTT
CDR3: CASSIGTGMNTEAFF

V: TRBV5-1
D: -
J: TRBJ2-7
length: 13
size: -
DNA: TGCGCCAGCAGCTTGGTAGACAGCTACGAGCAGTACTTC
CDR3: CASSLVDSYEQYF

V: TRBV18
D: -
J: TRBJ1-6
length: 15
size: -
DNA: TGTGCCAGCTCACCTTCAGGACAATCAAATTCACCCCTCCACTTT
CDR3: CASSPSGQSNSPLHF

V: TRBV7-9
D: TRBD1
J: TRBJ2-3
length: 16
size: -
DNA: TGTGCCAGCAGCCCCCTGGACAGGGGGTTCACAGATACGCAGTATTTT
CDR3: CASSPLDRGFTDTQYF

V: TRBV5-1
D: TRBD1
J: TRBJ2-3
length: 14
size: -
DNA: TGCGCCAGCAGCATGGGACAGTACACAGATACGCAGTATTTT
CDR3: CASSMGQYTDTQYF

V: TRBV28
D: -
J: TRBJ1-1
length: 15
size: -
DNA: TGTGCCAGCAGCCTCAGAGGGGGACGGGCGCGGGAAGCTTTCTTT
CDR3: CASSLRGGRAREAFF

V: TRBV5-1
D: TRBD1
J: TRBJ2-7
length: 15
size: -
DNA: TGCGCCAGCAGCCGCGGACAGGGGAGCTCCTACGAGCAGTACTTC
CDR3: CASSRGQGSSYEQYF

V: TRBV7-6
D: -
J: TRBJ1-1
length: 13
size: -
DNA: TGTGCCAGCATCGGACTTTTGAACACTGAAGCTTTCTTT
CDR3: CASIGLLNTEAFF

V: TRBV27
D: -
J: TRBJ1-2
length: 15
size: -
DNA: TGTGCCAGCAGTTTAGTGTCGGGGGGGAACTATGGCTACACCTTC
CDR3: CASSLVSGGNYGYTF

V: TRBV11-3
D: -
J: TRBJ1-5
length: 13
size: -
DNA: TGTGCCAGCAGCTTTAGTCCAAGGCAGCCCCAGCATTTT
CDR3: CASSFSPRQPQHF

V: TRBV7-9
D: -
J: TRBJ2-1
length: 13
size: -
DNA: TGTGCCAGCAGCCCTGCTCTAGGCAATGAGCAGTTCTTC
CDR3: CASSPALGNEQFF

V: TRBV5-5
D: -
J: TRBJ1-5
length: 14
size: -
DNA: TGTGCCAGCAGCCCTACAAGTTCGAATCAGCCCCAGCATTTT
CDR3: CASSPTSSNQPQHF

V: TRBV6-1
D: -
J: TRBJ2-3
length: 12
size: -
DNA: TGTGCCAGCAGCGCATACACAGATACGCAGTATTTT
CDR3: CASSAYTDTQYF

V: TRBV6-5
D: -
J: TRBJ2-7
length: 15
size: -
DNA: TGTGCCAGCAGAGTAGGGGGAGGAAGATTCTACGAGCAGTACTTC
CDR3: CASRVGGGRFYEQYF

V: TRBV30
D: TRBD1
J: TRBJ2-6
length: 20
size: -
DNA: TGTGCCTGGACTGTGGGGACGCGGGACAGGGGATACTCTGGGGCCAACGTCCTGACTTTC
CDR3: CAWTVGTRDRGYSGANVLTF

V: TRBV7-8
D: TRBD2
J: TRBJ2-1
length: 15
size: -
DNA: TGTGCCAGCAGCTTAGAATATGGGACTAACTATGAGCAGTTCTTC
CDR3: CASSLEYGTNYEQFF

V: TRBV7-2
D: -
J: TRBJ2-5
length: 16
size: -
DNA: TGTGCCAGCAGCTTAGCAGGCAGGGCGCGTCCAGAGACCCAGTACTTC
CDR3: CASSLAGRARPETQYF

V: TRBV5-4
D: -
J: TRBJ2-4
length: 13
size: -
DNA: TGTGCCAGCAGCTTGGGACAGCTGGACATTCAGTACTTC
CDR3: CASSLGQLDIQYF

V: TRBV6-1
D: -
J: TRBJ2-2
length: 17
size: few
DNA: TGTGCCAGCAGTGAAGCAGCAGGCGTCGCGAACACCGGGGAGCTGTTTTTT
CDR3: CASSEAAGVANTGELFF

V: TRBV7-9
D: -
J: TRBJ1-5
length: 15
size: -
DNA: TGTGCCAGCAGCCATGGCGGGGGAGGTAATCAGCCCCAGCATTTT
CDR3: CASSHGGGGNQPQHF

V: TRBV27
D: -
J: TRBJ1-1
length: 14
size: -
DNA: TGTGCCAGCAGTTTCTCCGGGTTAGGCACTGAAGCTTTCTTT
CDR3: CASSFSGLGTEAFF

V: TRBV4-3
D: -
J: TRBJ1-6
length: 16
size: -
DNA: TGCGCCAGCAGCCAGGGGGACCCGAGGGACAATTCACCCCTCCACTTT
CDR3: CASSQGDPRDNSPLHF

V: TRBV18
D: TRBD1
J: TRBJ2-1
length: 17
size: -
DNA: TGTGCCAGCTCACTAACCGGGGGACAGGGGTCCTACAATGAGCAGTTCTTC
CDR3: CASSLTGGQGSYNEQFF

V: TRBV19
D: TRBD2
J: TRBJ2-1
length: 15
size: -
DNA: TGTGCCAGTAGTATAGAGGTGCTAGCGGGGAGTGAGCAGTTCTTC
CDR3: CASSIEVLAGSEQFF